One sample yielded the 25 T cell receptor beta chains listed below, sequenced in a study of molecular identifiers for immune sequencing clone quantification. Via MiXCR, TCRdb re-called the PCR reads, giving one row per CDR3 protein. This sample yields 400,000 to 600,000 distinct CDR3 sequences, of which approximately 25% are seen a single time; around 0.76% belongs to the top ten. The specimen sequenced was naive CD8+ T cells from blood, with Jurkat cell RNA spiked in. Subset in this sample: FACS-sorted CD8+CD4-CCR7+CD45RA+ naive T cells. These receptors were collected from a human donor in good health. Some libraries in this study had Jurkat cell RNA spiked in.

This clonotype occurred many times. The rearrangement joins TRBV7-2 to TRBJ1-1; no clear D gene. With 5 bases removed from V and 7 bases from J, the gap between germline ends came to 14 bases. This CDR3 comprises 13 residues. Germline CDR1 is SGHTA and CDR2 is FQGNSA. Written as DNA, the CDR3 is TGTGCCAGCAGCGTAAGGGTTCCCGTTGAAGCTTTCTTT. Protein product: CASSVRVPVEAFF.

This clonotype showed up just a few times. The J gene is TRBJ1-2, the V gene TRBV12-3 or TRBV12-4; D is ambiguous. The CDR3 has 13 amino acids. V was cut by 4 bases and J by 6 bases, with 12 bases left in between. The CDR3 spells CASSSPGTNGYTF. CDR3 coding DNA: TGTGCCAGCAGTTCGCCGGGAACAAATGGCTACACCTTC.

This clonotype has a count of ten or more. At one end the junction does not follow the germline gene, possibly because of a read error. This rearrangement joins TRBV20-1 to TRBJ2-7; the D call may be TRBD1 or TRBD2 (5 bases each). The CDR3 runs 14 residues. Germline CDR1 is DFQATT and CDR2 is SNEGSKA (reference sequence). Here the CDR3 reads CSARGARSSYEQYF. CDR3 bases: TGCAGTGCGAGAGGGGCCAGGAGCTCCTACGAGCAGTACTTC.

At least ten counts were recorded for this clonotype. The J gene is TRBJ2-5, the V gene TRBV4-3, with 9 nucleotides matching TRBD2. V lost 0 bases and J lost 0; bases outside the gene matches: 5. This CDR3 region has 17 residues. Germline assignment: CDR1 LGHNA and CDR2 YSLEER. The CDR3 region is CASSQDRSGSHQETQYF. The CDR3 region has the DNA TGCGCCAGCAGCCAAGATCGTAGCGGGAGCCACCAAGAGACCCAGTACTTC.

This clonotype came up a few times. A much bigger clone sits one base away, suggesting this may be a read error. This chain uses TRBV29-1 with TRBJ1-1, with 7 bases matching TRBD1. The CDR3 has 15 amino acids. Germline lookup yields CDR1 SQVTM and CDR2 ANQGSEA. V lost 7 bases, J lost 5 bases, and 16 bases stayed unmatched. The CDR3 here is CSAVDRTEKGTEAFF. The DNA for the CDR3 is TGCAGCGCCGTGGACAGGACCGAAAAGGGGACTGAAGCTTTCTTT. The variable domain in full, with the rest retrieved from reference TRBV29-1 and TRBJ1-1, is SAVISQKPSRDICQRGTSLTIQCQVDSQVTMMFWYRQQPGQSLTLIATANQGSEATYESGFVIDKFPISRPNLTFSTLTVSNMSPEDSSIYLCSAVDRTEKGTEAFFGQGTRLTVV.

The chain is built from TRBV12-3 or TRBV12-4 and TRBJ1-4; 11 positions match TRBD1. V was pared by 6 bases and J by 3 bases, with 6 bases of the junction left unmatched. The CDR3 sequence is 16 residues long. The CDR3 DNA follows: TGTGCCAGCAGATGGGGACAGGGGGAAGCTAATGAAAAACTGTTTTTT. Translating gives CASRWGQGEANEKLFF.

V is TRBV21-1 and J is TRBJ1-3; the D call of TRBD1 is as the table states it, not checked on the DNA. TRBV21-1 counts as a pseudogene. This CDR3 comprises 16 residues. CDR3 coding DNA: TGTGCCAGCATCCCGGGACAGGGTCGTTTTGGAAACACCATATATTTT. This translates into CASIPGQGRFGNTIYF.

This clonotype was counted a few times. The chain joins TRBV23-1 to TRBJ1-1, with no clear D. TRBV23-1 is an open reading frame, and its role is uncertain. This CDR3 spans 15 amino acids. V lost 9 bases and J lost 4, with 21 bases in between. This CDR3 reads CASKGLRIFSTEAFF. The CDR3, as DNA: TGCGCCAGTAAGGGCCTGAGGATCTTTAGCACTGAAGCTTTCTTT.

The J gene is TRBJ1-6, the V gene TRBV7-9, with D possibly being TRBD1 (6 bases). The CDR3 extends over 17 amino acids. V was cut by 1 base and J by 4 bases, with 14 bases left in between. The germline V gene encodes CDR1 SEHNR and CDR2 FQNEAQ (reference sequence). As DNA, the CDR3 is TGTGCCAGCAGCTTAGTTTCAGGGGACCGGTATAATTCACCCCTCCACTTT. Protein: CASSLVSGDRYNSPLHF.

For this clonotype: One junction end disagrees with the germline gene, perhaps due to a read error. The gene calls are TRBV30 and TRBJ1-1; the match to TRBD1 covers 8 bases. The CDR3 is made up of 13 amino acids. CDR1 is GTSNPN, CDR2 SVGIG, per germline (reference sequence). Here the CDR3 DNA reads TGTGCCGGCGGACAGGGCGGAAGCACTGGAGCTTTCTTT. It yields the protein CAGGQGGSTGAFF.

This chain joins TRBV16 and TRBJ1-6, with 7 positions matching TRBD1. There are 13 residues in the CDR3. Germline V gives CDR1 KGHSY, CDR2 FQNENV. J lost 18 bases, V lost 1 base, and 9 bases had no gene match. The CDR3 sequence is CASSQLTGEEHHF. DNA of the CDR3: TGTGCCAGCAGCCAATTAACAGGGGAAGAGCACCACTTT.

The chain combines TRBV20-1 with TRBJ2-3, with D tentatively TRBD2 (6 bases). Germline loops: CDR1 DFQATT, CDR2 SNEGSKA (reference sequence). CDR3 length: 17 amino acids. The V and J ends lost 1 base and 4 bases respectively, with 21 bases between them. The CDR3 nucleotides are TGCAGTGCTAGAGTAAAATTGGGGGGAGTGGGGGCAGATACGCAGTATTTT. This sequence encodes CSARVKLGGVGADTQYF.

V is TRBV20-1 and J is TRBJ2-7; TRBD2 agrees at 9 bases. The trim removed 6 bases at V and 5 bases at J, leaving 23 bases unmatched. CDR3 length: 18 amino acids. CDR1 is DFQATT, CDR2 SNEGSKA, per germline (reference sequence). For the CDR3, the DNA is TGCAGTGCGCCGGATGAGGGCGGGAGGGCCTCTGTCCCTCACGAGCAGTACTTC. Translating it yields CSAPDEGGRASVPHEQYF.

The CDR3 spells CASGPDRGYEQYF. CDR3 sequence (DNA): TGCGCCAGCGGCCCGGACAGGGGTTACGAGCAGTACTTC. V gene TRBV5-1 combines with J gene TRBJ2-7, with 9 bases lining up with TRBD1. CDR1 SGHRS and CDR2 YFSETQ come from the germline V gene. The CDR3 sequence is 13 residues long. V was clipped by 7 bases and J by 4 bases; unmatched bases: 6.

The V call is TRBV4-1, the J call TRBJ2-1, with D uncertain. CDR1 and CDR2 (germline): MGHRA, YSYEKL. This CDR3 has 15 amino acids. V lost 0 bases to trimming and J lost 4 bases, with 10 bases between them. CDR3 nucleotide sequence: TGCGCCAGCAGCCAAGATACCGCGAATTACAATGAGCAGTTCTTC. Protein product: CASSQDTANYNEQFF.

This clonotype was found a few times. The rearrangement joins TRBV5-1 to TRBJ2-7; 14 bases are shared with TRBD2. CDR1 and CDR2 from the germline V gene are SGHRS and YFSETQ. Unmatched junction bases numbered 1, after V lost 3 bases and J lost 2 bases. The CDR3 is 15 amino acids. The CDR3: CASSWTSGGPYEQYF. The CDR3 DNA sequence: TGCGCCAGCAGCTGGACTAGCGGGGGGCCCTACGAGCAGTACTTC.

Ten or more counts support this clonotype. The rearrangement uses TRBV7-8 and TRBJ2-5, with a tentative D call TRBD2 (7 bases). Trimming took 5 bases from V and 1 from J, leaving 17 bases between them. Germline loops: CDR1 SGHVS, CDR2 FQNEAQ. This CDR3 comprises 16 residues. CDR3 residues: CASSPPLGGLQETQYF. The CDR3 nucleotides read TGTGCCAGCAGCCCCCCGTTGGGGGGGCTCCAAGAGACCCAGTACTTC. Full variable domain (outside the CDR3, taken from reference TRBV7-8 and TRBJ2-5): GAGVSQSPRYKVAKRGQDVALRCDPISGHVSLFWYQQALGQGPEFLTYFQNEAQLDKSGLPSDRFFAERPEGSVSTLKIQRTQQEDSAVYLCASSPPLGGLQETQYFGPGTRLLVL.

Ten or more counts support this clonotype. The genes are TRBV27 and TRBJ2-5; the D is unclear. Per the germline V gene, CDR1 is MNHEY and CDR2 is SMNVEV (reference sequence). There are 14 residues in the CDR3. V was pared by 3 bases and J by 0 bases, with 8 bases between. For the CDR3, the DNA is TGTGCCAGCAGTTTTTCAGGCAACCAAGAGACCCAGTACTTC. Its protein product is CASSFSGNQETQYF.

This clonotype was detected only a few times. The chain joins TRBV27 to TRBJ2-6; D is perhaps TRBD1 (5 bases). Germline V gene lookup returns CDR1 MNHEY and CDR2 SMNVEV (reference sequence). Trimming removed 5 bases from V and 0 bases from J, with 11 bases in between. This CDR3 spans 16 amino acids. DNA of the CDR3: TGTGCCAGCAGTACGATGACAGTCTCTGGGGCCAACGTCCTGACTTTC. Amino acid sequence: CASSTMTVSGANVLTF.

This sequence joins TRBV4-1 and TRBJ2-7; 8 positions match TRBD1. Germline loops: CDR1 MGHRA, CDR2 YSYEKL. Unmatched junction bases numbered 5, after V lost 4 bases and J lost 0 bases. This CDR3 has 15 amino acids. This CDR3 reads CASSRWTGSSYEQYF. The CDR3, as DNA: TGCGCCAGCAGCCGGTGGACAGGGAGCTCCTACGAGCAGTACTTC.

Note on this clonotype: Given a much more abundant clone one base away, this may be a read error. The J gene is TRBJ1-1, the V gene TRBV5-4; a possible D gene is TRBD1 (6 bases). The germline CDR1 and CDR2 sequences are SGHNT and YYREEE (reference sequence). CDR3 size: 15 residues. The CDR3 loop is CASSLVSGEGTEALF. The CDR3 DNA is TGTGCCAGCAGCTTGGTTTCAGGGGAGGGCACTGAAGCTCTCTTT. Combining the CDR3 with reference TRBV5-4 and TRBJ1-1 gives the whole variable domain ETGVTQSPTHLIKTRGQQVTLRCSSQSGHNTVSWYQQALGQGPQFIFQYYREEENGRGNFPPRFSGLQFPNYSSELNVNALELDDSALYLCASSLVSGEGTEALFGQGTRLTVV.

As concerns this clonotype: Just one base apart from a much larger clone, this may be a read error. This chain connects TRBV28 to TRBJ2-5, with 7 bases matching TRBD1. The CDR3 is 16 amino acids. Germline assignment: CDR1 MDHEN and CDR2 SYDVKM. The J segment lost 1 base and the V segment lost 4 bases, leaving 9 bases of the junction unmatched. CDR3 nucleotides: TGTGCCAGCAGTTCAAGGACAGGAGTACTCCAAGAGACCCAGTACTTC. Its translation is CASSSRTGVLQETQYF.

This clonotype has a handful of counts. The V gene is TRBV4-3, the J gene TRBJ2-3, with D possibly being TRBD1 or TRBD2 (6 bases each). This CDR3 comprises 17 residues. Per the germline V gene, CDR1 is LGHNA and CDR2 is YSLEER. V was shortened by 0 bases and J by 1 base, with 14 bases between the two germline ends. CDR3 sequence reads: CASSQDLRGGRTDTQYF. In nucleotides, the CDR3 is TGCGCCAGCAGCCAAGATCTTCGAGGGGGGCGCACAGATACGCAGTATTTT.

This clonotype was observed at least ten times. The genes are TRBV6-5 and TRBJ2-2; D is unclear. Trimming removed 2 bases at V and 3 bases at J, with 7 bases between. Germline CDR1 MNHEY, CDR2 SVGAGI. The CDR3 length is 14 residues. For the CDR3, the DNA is TGTGCCAGCAGTTACGGTCAATACACCGGGGAGCTGTTTTTT. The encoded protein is CASSYGQYTGELFF.

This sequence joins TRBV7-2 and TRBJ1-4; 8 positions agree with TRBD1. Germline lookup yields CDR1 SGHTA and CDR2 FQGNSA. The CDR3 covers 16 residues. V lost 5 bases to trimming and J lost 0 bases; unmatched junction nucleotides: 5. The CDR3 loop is CASSQGTGATNEKLFF. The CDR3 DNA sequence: TGTGCCAGCAGCCAGGGGACAGGTGCAACTAATGAAAAACTGTTTTTT.